This T cell receptor beta chain was sequenced in a study of T cell responses to AZD1222 COVID-19 vaccine. Study-wide findings and caveats: There were mostly white British donors and more females than males, and clonal diversity was possibly underestimated.

Germline CDR1 is LGHNA and CDR2 is YSLEER. The CDR3 consists of 15 residues. Trimming pared 0 bases from V and 6 bases from J, leaving 11 bases between. As for this clone: What it binds is not known.

Clones were sequenced by immunoSEQ multiplex PCR, and TCRdb holds only the in-frame ones, with some missing. The sample consists of over 150,000 clones, around 85% of them appearing once. The sequenced sample was peripheral blood, obtained on day 0 of MenACWY control vaccination. The source of this sequence is an adult in good health. J is TRBJ2-2 and V is TRBV4-3; D call uncertain. This chain's CDR3 is CASSQEGQIPGELFF. CDR3 in DNA: TGCGCCAGCAGCCAAGAAGGGCAGATCCCCGGGGAGCTGTTTTTT.